Given below is one T cell receptor beta chain in context. Its target antigen remains unknown. Base qualities are not recorded, but no much larger clone differs from it by a single base. The sample belongs to a study of T cells in localized non-small cell lung cancer (dated by TCRdb to 2018 to 2020). Context from the whole study: The study analyzed T cell repertoires of under 250 early-stage NSCLC patients, comparing tumors and uninvolved tumor-adjacent lungs. The cohort consisted of 200 to 300 treatment-naive NSCLC patients whose localized lung tumors had been resected. A mean age of 66.3 years was recorded for the NSCLC patients, of whom roughly 130 were male and about 100 were female.

The paper's findings and limits, for the study overall: Because the study design was exploratory, TCR variables were selected using unadjusted p-values without false-discovery rate correction. Uninvolved tumor-adjacent lung showed the highest T cell clonality, higher than tumor, which suggests more focused antigenic responses in the adjacent lung. Because multi-region sequencing of the tumors was not done, intratumor heterogeneity could not be ruled out. Higher T cell density in blood was associated with longer overall survival, whereas higher clonality in adjacent lung was associated with shorter survival. A median of 57 of the top 100 tumor clones turned up in the paired uninvolved adjacent lung, and 25 to 30 of those clones also ranked among the top 100 of that same adjacent lung.

Trimming at the junction amounts to 4 bases on V and 6 bases on J, and the germline ends lie 15 bases apart. The germline V gene supplies CDR1 MGHRA and CDR2 YSYEKL. The CDR3 contains 14 residues, cysteine and phenylalanine counted. The only DNA kept is the CDR3, 42 bases in frame from the first base. The immunoSEQ Assay was used to sequence TCR beta CDR3 regions from DNA. The study's own analysis went as follows. To compute T cell density, TCR beta template counts were normalized to usable DNA, which was estimated by amplifying housekeeping genes. Richness was estimated using the preseqR package, with extrapolation to 400,000 templates for PBMC samples and to 120,000 templates for tissue samples. Clonality was defined by subtracting Pielou's evenness from one. Tissue-enriched TCRs were identified through differential abundance testing performed on productive amino-acid clonotypes, with a minimum total count of 5 and an alpha of 0.1. The Jaccard Index and the Morisita Overlap Index were used to measure repertoire overlap between compartments. TCR beta CDR3s were clustered by GLIPH together with public tetramer-defined viral CDR3s, and at least three viral sequences plus V-gene enrichment were required for viral motifs. Entries here come from immuneACCESS through TCRdb and include only in-frame sequences with V and J called. Some clones fail to appear in such tables; in the studies checked, an unresolved V gene covers under half of the shortfall, and the cause of the remainder is unknown. V and J calls and clone size are given by that table; D and trimming were obtained from the DNA. The table for this sample lists around 80,000 clones; around three quarters of them were counted only once. The ten largest clones capture 15% to 20% of the sample.

At diagnosis, peripheral blood, uninvolved tumor-adjacent lung and tumor were collected and stored as a combination of fresh-frozen and FFPE material. For TCR repertoire profiling, blood samples were analyzed in the form of peripheral blood mononuclear cells. The sample consisted of PBMCs, taken before any cancer treatment. The V gene is TRBV4-1 and the J gene is TRBJ1-2; the D gene cannot be resolved reliably. This TCR came from a man aged 40 to 69 with stage II squamous cell lung carcinoma. This receptor has the CDR3 CASSRPYMGNGYTF. The nucleotide sequence is given as TGCGCCAGCAGCCGACCCTATATGGGGAATGGCTACACCTTC.